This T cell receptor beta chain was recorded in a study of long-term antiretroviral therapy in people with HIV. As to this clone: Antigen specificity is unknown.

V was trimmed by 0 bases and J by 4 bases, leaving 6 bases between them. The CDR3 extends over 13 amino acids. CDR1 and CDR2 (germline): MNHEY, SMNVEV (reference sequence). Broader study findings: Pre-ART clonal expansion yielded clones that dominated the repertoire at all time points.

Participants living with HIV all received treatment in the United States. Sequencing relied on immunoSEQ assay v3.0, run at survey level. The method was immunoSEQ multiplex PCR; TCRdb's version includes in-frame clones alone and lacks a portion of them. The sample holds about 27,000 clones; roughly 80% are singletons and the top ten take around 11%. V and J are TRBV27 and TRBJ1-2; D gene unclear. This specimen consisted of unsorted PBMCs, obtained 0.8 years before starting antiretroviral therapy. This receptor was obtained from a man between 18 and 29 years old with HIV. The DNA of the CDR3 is TGTGCCAGCAGTTTATCCGGTCTCTATGGCTACACCTTC. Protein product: CASSLSGLYGYTF.